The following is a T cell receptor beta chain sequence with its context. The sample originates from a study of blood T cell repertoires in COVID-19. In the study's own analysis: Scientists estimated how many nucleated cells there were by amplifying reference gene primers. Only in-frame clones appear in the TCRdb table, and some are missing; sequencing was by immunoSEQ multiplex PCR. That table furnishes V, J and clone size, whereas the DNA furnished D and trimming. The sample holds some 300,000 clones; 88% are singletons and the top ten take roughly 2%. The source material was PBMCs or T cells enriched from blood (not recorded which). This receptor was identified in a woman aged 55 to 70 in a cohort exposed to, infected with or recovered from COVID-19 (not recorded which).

The CDR3 nucleotides are TGTGCCAGCAGCGCGGGAAGGGGTAATGAAAAACTGTTTTTT. This sequence encodes CASSAGRGNEKLFF. The J gene is TRBJ1-4, the V gene TRBV5-8, with D possibly being TRBD1 (5 bases). Trimming stripped 4 bases from V and 4 bases from J, with 11 bases between. The CDR3 extends over 14 amino acids. Germline V gene data show CDR1 as SGHTS and CDR2 as YDEGEE.